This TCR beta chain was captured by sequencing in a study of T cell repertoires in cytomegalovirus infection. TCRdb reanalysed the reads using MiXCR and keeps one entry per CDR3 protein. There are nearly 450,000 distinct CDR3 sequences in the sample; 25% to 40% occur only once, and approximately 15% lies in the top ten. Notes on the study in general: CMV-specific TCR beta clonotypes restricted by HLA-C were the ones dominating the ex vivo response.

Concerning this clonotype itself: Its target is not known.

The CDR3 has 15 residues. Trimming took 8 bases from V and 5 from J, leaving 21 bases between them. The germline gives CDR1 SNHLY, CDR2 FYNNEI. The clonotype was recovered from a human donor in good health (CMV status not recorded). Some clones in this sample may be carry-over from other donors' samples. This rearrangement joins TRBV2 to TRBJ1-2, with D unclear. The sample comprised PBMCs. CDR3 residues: CASRWKVTMLYGYTF. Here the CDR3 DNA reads TGTGCCAGCCGATGGAAGGTTACAATGCTTTATGGCTACACCTTC.